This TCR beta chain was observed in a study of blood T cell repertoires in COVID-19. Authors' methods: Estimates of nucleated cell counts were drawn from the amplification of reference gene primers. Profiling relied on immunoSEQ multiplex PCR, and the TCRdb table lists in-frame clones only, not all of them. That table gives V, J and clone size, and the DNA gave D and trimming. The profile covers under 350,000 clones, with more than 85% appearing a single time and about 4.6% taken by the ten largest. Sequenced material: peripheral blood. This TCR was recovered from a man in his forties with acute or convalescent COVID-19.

As DNA, the CDR3 is TGTGCCAGCAGCCATCGAGGTTCCTCCTACGAGCAGTACTTC. Translating it yields CASSHRGSSYEQYF. The rearrangement uses TRBV7-2 and TRBJ2-7; D remains ambiguous. The CDR3 runs to 14 residues. Trimming took 5 bases from V and 0 from J, leaving 11 bases between them. Germline V lookup: CDR1 SGHTA, CDR2 FQGNSA.